The 18 T cell receptor beta chains presented below share a single source sample, sequenced in a study of control samples from healthy donors and cancer patients. Method: immunoSEQ multiplex PCR; TCRdb's copy keeps in-frame clones and lacks some. The sample contains fewer than 95,000 clones, roughly 91% of which appear only once. Sequencing was done on a sample of blood. The receptors shown here come from a man aged 25 to 45 in good health.

The rearrangement joins TRBV10-3 to TRBJ1-3; the match to TRBD1 covers 7 bases. The germline gives CDR1 ENHRY, CDR2 SYGVKD. This CDR3 has 16 residues. Trimming took 4 bases from V and 1 from J; bases not matched to a gene: 7. The CDR3 is CAISGPQGQSGNTIYF. CDR3 nucleotide sequence: TGTGCCATCAGTGGCCCCCAGGGACAGTCTGGAAACACCATATATTTT.

The chain is built from TRBV11-1 and TRBJ2-1; 10 bases are shared with TRBD1. V lost 5 bases and J lost 12; bases outside the gene matches: 13. Germline V gene lookup returns CDR1 SGHAT and CDR2 FQDESV (reference sequence). This CDR3 has 15 amino acids. Here the CDR3 DNA reads TGTGCCAGCAGCAGACAGGGGGCAAACGATCAAGGGCAGTTCTTC. Encoded protein: CASSRQGANDQGQFF.

This chain links TRBV24-1 with TRBJ1-1, with 9 bases lining up with TRBD1. Germline lookup yields CDR1 KGHDR and CDR2 SFDVKD. Trimming cost V 4 bases and J 3 bases; bases outside gene matches: 5. The length of the CDR3 is 15 residues. DNA for the CDR3: TGTGCCACCAGTGACTCGGGACAGGGAGACACTGAAGCTTTCTTT. Translating it yields CATSDSGQGDTEAFF.

The chain is built from TRBV28 and TRBJ1-2; D remains ambiguous. Germline assignment: CDR1 MDHEN and CDR2 SYDVKM. CDR3 length equals 11 residues. Trimming removed 1 base from V and 5 bases from J, with 2 bases in between. DNA for the CDR3: TGTGCCAGCAGTTTATTGTATGGCTACACCTTC. Translated, it gives CASSLLYGYTF.

The chain employs TRBV3-1 (or the pseudogene TRBV3-2) and TRBJ1-4; no firm D call. The CDR3 is 13 amino acids. Trimming removed 0 bases from V and 8 bases from J, with 7 bases in between. Germline CDR1 is LGHDT and CDR2 is YNNKEL (reference sequence). DNA of the CDR3: TGTGCCAGCAGCCAAGACCCGGTGGAAAAACTGTTTTTT. It encodes CASSQDPVEKLFF.

The sample holds a few counts of this clone. This rearrangement joins TRBV2 to TRBJ1-2; D is possibly TRBD1 (5 bases). Germline V lookup: CDR1 SNHLY, CDR2 FYNNEI. Trimming removed 5 bases at V and 3 bases at J, with 10 bases between. The CDR3 sequence is 13 residues long. For the CDR3, the DNA is TGTGCCAGCAGTCCGTCGGGGGACTATGGCTACACCTTC. It codes for CASSPSGDYGYTF.

This sequence joins TRBV2 and TRBJ2-3; TRBD2 agrees at 8 bases. V dropped 6 bases and J dropped 3; count of bases not matched to a gene: 8. Germline-derived CDR1 and CDR2 are SNHLY and FYNNEI. The CDR3 covers 15 residues. The CDR3 DNA reads TGTGCCAGCAGCCCTACGGGGGGGCCAACAGATACGCAGTATTTT. Amino acid sequence: CASSPTGGPTDTQYF.

The genes are TRBV21-1 and TRBJ1-5; the table's D call TRBD1 went unverified against the DNA. TRBV21-1 corresponds to a pseudogene. This CDR3 comprises 17 residues. CDR3 DNA: TGTGCCAGCAGCCCGTCCCGGGACAGGGGCCCGAATCAGCCCCAGCATTTT. Translation: CASSPSRDRGPNQPQHF.

This clone was seen only a few times. This sequence joins TRBV7-8 and TRBJ1-5, with D possibly matching TRBD1 (6 bases). Between the trimmed V and J ends, which lost 4 bases and 5 bases, there was a span of 15 bases. Germline-derived CDR1 and CDR2 are SGHVS and FQNEAQ. The CDR3 spans 15 residues. The CDR3 region has the DNA TGTGCCAGCAGCTCGAGGGGGGGCCCCGATCAGCCCCAGCATTTT. Amino acids: CASSSRGGPDQPQHF.

The chain recombines TRBV5-4 with TRBJ1-2, with 11 bases fitting TRBD1. This CDR3 is built from 14 residues. Germline V gives CDR1 SGHNT, CDR2 YYREEE (reference sequence). Losses at the gene ends were 6 bases for V and 4 bases for J; bases not matched to a gene: 5. CDR3 bases: TGTGCCAGCATAGGACAGGGGGCCACCTATGGCTACACCTTC. Its protein product is CASIGQGATYGYTF.

The chain couples TRBV27 to TRBJ2-7, with D perhaps given as TRBD1 or TRBD2 (5 bases each). Trimming took off 6 bases at V and 3 bases at J, with 21 bases between the two ends. CDR3 length: 16 residues. CDR1 MNHEY and CDR2 SMNVEV come from the germline V gene (reference sequence). The DNA for the CDR3 is TGTGCCAGCAGCCATTGGAGAGGGGCCTTCCTCTACGAGCAGTACTTC. The encoded protein is CASSHWRGAFLYEQYF.

This CDR3 reads CASSQGTYEQYF. CDR3 coding DNA: TGTGCCAGCAGTCAAGGGACCTACGAGCAGTACTTC. V usage is TRBV6-6 and J usage is TRBJ2-7; no clear D gene. Deletions cut 5 bases from V and 2 bases from J, with 7 bases between. CDR1 and CDR2 (germline): MNHNY, SVGAGI (reference sequence). This CDR3 has 12 amino acids.

V gene TRBV6-5 combines with J gene TRBJ1-1; possible D gene TRBD1, 6 bases. Trimming took 8 bases from V and 4 from J, leaving 17 bases between them. The CDR3 is 14 residues long. Germline values: CDR1 MNHEY, CDR2 SVGAGI. As DNA, the CDR3 is TGTGCCAGCTCCTCGGGGGCGCGAGGCACTGAAGCTTTCTTT. Protein sequence: CASSSGARGTEAFF.

V usage is TRBV30 and J usage is TRBJ2-7; D possibly corresponds to TRBD1 (6 bases). The length of the CDR3 is 14 residues. Trimming shortened V by 0 bases and J by 2 bases, and 11 bases separated the two germline ends. Germline V CDR1 and CDR2: GTSNPN, SVGIG (reference sequence). Here the CDR3 DNA reads TGTGCCTGGAGTGTACAATGGGGGCCCTACGAGCAGTACTTC. It is translated as CAWSVQWGPYEQYF.

The V call is TRBV28, the J call TRBJ2-4; D may be TRBD1 or TRBD2 (6 bases each). V was pared by 5 bases and J by 5 bases, with 13 bases between. The germline CDR1 and CDR2 sequences are MDHEN and SYDVKM. The CDR3 consists of 14 residues. The CDR3 is CASSGGGGENIQYF. The CDR3 nucleotides are TGTGCCAGCAGTGGAGGGGGAGGCGAAAACATTCAGTACTTC.

The gene calls are TRBV19 and TRBJ1-1; D call uncertain. Deletions cut 7 bases from V and 4 bases from J, with 13 bases between. The CDR3 loop spans 13 amino acids. The germline CDR1 and CDR2 sequences are LNHDA and SQIVND (reference sequence). In DNA, the CDR3 is TGTGCCAGTACTAGGGAAGTCGGCACTGAAGCTTTCTTT. This gives the protein CASTREVGTEAFF.

The CDR3 sequence is CASSLTGARYETQYF. In nucleotides, the CDR3 is TGTGCCAGCAGCTTAACTGGGGCAAGGTATGAGACCCAGTACTTC. This chain connects TRBV7-3 to TRBJ2-5; maybe TRBD1 (5 bases). V was clipped by 0 bases and J by 5 bases, with 13 bases between them. Per the germline V gene, CDR1 is SGHTA and CDR2 is FQGTGA. The CDR3 is 15 residues long.

The chain is built from TRBV15 and TRBJ2-2; D may match TRBD1 or TRBD2 (5 bases each). V shed 0 bases and J shed 2 bases, with 13 bases lying between them. Germline V gives CDR1 LNHNV, CDR2 YYDKDF (reference sequence). The CDR3 spans 17 residues. CDR3 in DNA: TGTGCCACCAGCAGAGATTACGGGACCGACAACACCGGGGAGCTGTTTTTT. This encodes CATSRDYGTDNTGELFF.